These T cell receptor beta chains were read from a single sample in a study of vaccination and CD4 T cells after COVID-19. One entry per CDR3 protein, called by TCRdb with MiXCR from the PCR reads. The table records about 3,300 distinct CDR3 sequences, roughly 70% of them present only once. Their antigens remain unidentified. Sequencing was done on a sample of CD4+ T cells from blood, cultured in vitro. The receptor set was obtained from a human donor who had recovered from COVID-19. Each CDR3 is given with its conserved first and last residue. The D gene is left open where the match is weak. Size values are once, few and many counts, or a class for expanded clones, and some rows have none.

V	size	D	J	DNA	CDR3
TRBV12-5	few	NA	TRBJ2-3	TGTGCTAGTGGCGAAGGGGGGGCAGGAGATACGCAGTATTTT	CASGEGGAGDTQYF
TRBV4-1	large	NA	TRBJ1-1	TGCGCCAGCAGCCAATCATTTGAAGCTTTCTTT	CASSQSFEAFF
TRBV25-1	NA	TRBD2	TRBJ2-1	TGTGCCAGCAGGAATAGCGGGGGGGCGCGGAATGAGCAGTTCTTC	CASRNSGGARNEQFF
TRBV7-8	NA	NA	TRBJ2-7	TGTGCCAGCAGCCGAGACAGAGCCTCCTACGAGCAGTACTTC	CASSRDRASYEQYF
TRBV7-8	medium-sized	NA	TRBJ1-6	TGTGCCAGCAGCTTAGCGAGTATCGGGACAAAGTCACCCCTCCACTTT	CASSLASIGTKSPLHF
TRBV7-8	NA	TRBD1	TRBJ1-5	TGTGCCAGCAGCGTCCGGGACAGGTTCTTTCAGCCCCAGCATTTT	CASSVRDRFFQPQHF
TRBV7-9	NA	NA	TRBJ1-6	TGTGCCAGCAGCTTACTCCCTTCACCCCTCCACTTT	CASSLLPSPLHF
TRBV2	NA	NA	TRBJ1-1	TGTGCCAGCAGTGATTCTCTAATCGACACTGAAGCTTTCTTT	CASSDSLIDTEAFF
TRBV6-1	NA	NA	TRBJ2-3	TGTGCCAGCAGGAAGCCGGGACCTAGCACAGATACGCAGTATTTT	CASRKPGPSTDTQYF
TRBV5-1	medium-sized	NA	TRBJ1-1	TGCGCCAGCAGCGCGATTTCCCGGGGCACTGAAGCTTTCTTT	CASSAISRGTEAFF
TRBV7-9	NA	NA	TRBJ2-7	TGTGCCAGCAGCCCGCCTACAGGGAACTACGAGCAGTACTTC	CASSPPTGNYEQYF
TRBV6-5	NA	TRBD1	TRBJ1-6	TGTGCCAGCAGTTTCGACCGGGACAGTAATTCACCCCTCCACTTT	CASSFDRDSNSPLHF
TRBV12-3/TRBV12-4	NA	NA	TRBJ1-2	TGTGCCAGTTCGTCGAACAACTATGGCAACACCTTC	CASSSNNYGNTF
TRBV7-2	NA	NA	TRBJ1-5	TGTGCCAGCAGCTTAGTCGGTAATCAGCCCCAGCATTTT	CASSLVGNQPQHF
TRBV20-1	once	TRBD2	TRBJ2-1	TGCAGTGCTTATAAACTAGCGGGGGGGCTATCCTACAATGAGCAGTTCTTC	CSAYKLAGGLSYNEQFF
TRBV6-5	NA	NA	TRBJ1-2	TGTGCCAGCAGTTACTACACCGGACTCTCCTTC	CASSYYTGLSF
TRBV7-2	NA	NA	TRBJ2-7	TGTGCCAGCAGCTTAGATTGGTCCTCCTACGAGCAGTACTTC	CASSLDWSSYEQYF
TRBV10-3	NA	NA	TRBJ1-3	TGTGCCATCACTGCATCTGGAAACACCATATATTTT	CAITASGNTIYF
TRBV19	NA	NA	TRBJ1-6	TGTGCCAGTAGTATAGTCCGGGATTCACCCCTCCACTTT	CASSIVRDSPLHF
TRBV20-1	NA	NA	TRBJ1-5	TGCAGTGCTAGAGATCCCAATGTTCCCAATCAGCCCCAGCATTTT	CSARDPNVPNQPQHF
TRBV7-3	large	NA	TRBJ2-2	TGTGCCAGCAGCTTAATCCCCCAGGGGGAGCTGTTTTTT	CASSLIPQGELFF
TRBV7-6	NA	TRBD2	TRBJ2-3	TGTGCCAGCAGCCAAGCGGGGGGTTATGTCGCAGATACGCAGTATTTT	CASSQAGGYVADTQYF
TRBV12-3/TRBV12-4	few	NA	TRBJ1-5	TGTGCCAGCAGTTTAACCCCCGGGCCCCAGCATTTT	CASSLTPGPQHF
TRBV20-1	NA	NA	TRBJ1-1	TGCAGTGCTAGAAGGGGCGGGGGGGGCACTGAAGCTTTCTTT	CSARRGGGGTEAFF
TRBV5-4	NA	NA	TRBJ1-2	TGTGCCAGCAGCCCCAGGGATGTGGGCTATGGCTACACCTTC	CASSPRDVGYGYTF
TRBV27	NA	TRBD1	TRBJ1-6	TGTGCCAGCAGTCCAGAGGGACAGGGTTGGTCACCCCTCCACTTT	CASSPEGQGWSPLHF
TRBV19	NA	NA	TRBJ2-2	TGTGCCAGTCCGGACCGGGCTTCCGGGGAGCTGTTTTTT	CASPDRASGELFF
TRBV18	NA	TRBD2	TRBJ2-1	TGTGCCAGCTCACCACAGACTAGCGGAAACAATGAGCAGTTCTTC	CASSPQTSGNNEQFF
TRBV6-1	NA	NA	TRBJ1-1	TGTGCCAGCAGTGAAGATTGGGGGTGGGGGAACACTGAAGCTTTCTTT	CASSEDWGWGNTEAFF
TRBV7-2	NA	NA	TRBJ1-6	TGTGCCAGCCTGCAGGGCAGCTCCTATAATTCACCCCTCCACTTT	CASLQGSSYNSPLHF
TRBV5-6	NA	NA	TRBJ2-7	TGTGCCAGCAGCTTTAACTCGGACGAGCAGTACTTC	CASSFNSDEQYF
TRBV5-1	NA	NA	TRBJ1-5	TGCGCCAGCAGCCCCCGCGGGCAGGGGACTGGACAGCCCCAGCATTTT	CASSPRGQGTGQPQHF